This entry lists 25 T cell receptor beta chains sequenced from one sample in a study of breast tumors, draining lymph nodes, adjacent tissues. Samples came from axillary lymph nodes draining the breast cancer. TCRdb re-analysed the multiplex PCR reads in MiXCR, keeping a single row per CDR3 protein. The sample contains approximately 230,000 distinct CDR3 sequences, less than 45% of which appear only once. The sequencing input was axillary lymph node tissue. The receptors come from a female donor with breast cancer. Some clones in this sample may be carry-over from other donors' samples.

This clonotype was seen repeatedly, ten times or more. The V and J genes are TRBV20-1 and TRBJ2-5; 7 nucleotides align to TRBD1. Germline-derived CDR1 and CDR2 are DFQATT and SNEGSKA (reference sequence). CDR3 length: 14 amino acids. With V trimmed by 7 bases and J by 0 bases, 8 bases remained unmatched. The CDR3 coding sequence is TGCAGTGGTCAGGCCGGGACAGACCAAGAGACCCAGTACTTC. As protein: CSGQAGTDQETQYF.

A remark on this clonotype: A much larger clone differs from this one at a single base, so this may be a read error. The chain is built from TRBV11-2 and TRBJ2-1, with D possibly TRBD2 on 6 matching bases. Germline V gene lookup returns CDR1 SGHAT and CDR2 FQNNGV. The length of the CDR3 is 13 residues. V shed 3 bases and J shed 6 bases, with 9 bases lying between them. CDR3 coding DNA: TGTGCCAGCAGCTTTTATAGCGGCAATGAGCAGTTCTTC. It codes for CASSFYSGNEQFF.

This chain joins TRBV5-6 and TRBJ2-1; perhaps D is TRBD1 or TRBD2 (5 bases each). The germline gives CDR1 SGHDT, CDR2 YYEEEE. The CDR3 is 15 residues long. Trimming took off 0 bases at V and 7 bases at J, with 14 bases between the two ends. Here the CDR3 reads CASSLVRQGRNEQFF. CDR3 nucleotide sequence: TGTGCCAGCAGCTTGGTCCGGCAGGGACGGAATGAGCAGTTCTTC.

This clonotype was recorded many times. The rearrangement links TRBV19 to TRBJ2-3; 9 bases align to TRBD2. Germline loops: CDR1 LNHDA, CDR2 SQIVND (reference sequence). CDR3 length equals 15 residues. Trimming removed 3 bases from V and 7 bases from J; junction bases left unmatched: 8. CDR3 residues: CASSIPSGGRYTQYF. The DNA of the CDR3 is TGTGCCAGTAGTATCCCGAGCGGGGGGCGATATACGCAGTATTTT.

This clonotype was seen repeatedly, ten times or more. V gene TRBV7-3 combines with J gene TRBJ2-3; D is uncertain. V gave up 5 bases and J gave up 2 bases, with 11 bases separating them. Germline loops: CDR1 SGHTA, CDR2 FQGTGA. CDR3 length: 14 amino acids. The CDR3 is CASSPNSHTDTQYF. The CDR3 DNA reads as TGTGCCAGCAGCCCAAACTCGCACACAGATACGCAGTATTTT. Full variable domain (remainder filled in from reference TRBV7-3 and TRBJ2-3): GAGVSQTPSNKVTEKGKYVELRCDPISGHTALYWYRQSLGQGPEFLIYFQGTGAADDSGLPNDRFFAVRPEGSVSTLKIQRTERGDSAVYLCASSPNSHTDTQYFGPGTRLTVL.

The chain couples TRBV5-5 to TRBJ1-4; 9 bases are a match to TRBD1. Losses at the gene ends were 4 bases for V and 5 bases for J; bases not matched to a gene: 6. Per the germline V gene, CDR1 is SGHKS and CDR2 is YYEKEE (reference sequence). This CDR3 contains 15 residues. CDR3: CASSLTGGMNEKLFF. The CDR3 nucleotides read TGTGCCAGCAGCCTGACAGGGGGGATGAATGAAAAACTGTTTTTT.

As regards this clonotype: A clone one base away is much larger, so this may be a read error. The genes are TRBV7-6 and TRBJ2-1; D gene unclear. CDR1 is SGHVS and CDR2 is FNYEAQ in the germline V gene. This CDR3 is built from 16 residues. DNA for the CDR3: TGTACCAGCAGCTTGGAGTGGTCGGAACCATACAATGAGCAGTTCTTC. Encoded protein: CTSSLEWSEPYNEQFF.

This clonotype was picked up many times. This rearrangement joins TRBV20-1 to TRBJ2-1; 11 positions match TRBD2. V was pared by 6 bases and J by 7 bases, with 8 bases of the junction left unmatched. Germline-derived CDR1 and CDR2 are DFQATT and SNEGSKA (reference sequence). CDR3 length: 14 residues. In DNA, the CDR3 is TGCAGTGCGTTACGACTAGCGGGACGGAATGAGCAGTTCTTC. This sequence encodes CSALRLAGRNEQFF.

Many counts were recorded for this clonotype. The chain uses TRBV7-3 and TRBJ2-7; D gene uncertain. The CDR3 is made up of 15 amino acids. V gave up 0 bases and J gave up 2 bases, with 11 bases separating them. CDR1 and CDR2 from the germline V gene are SGHTA and FQGTGA. The CDR3 region has the DNA TGTGCCAGCAGCTTAACGGATTTAGAGGCCTACGAGCAGTACTTC. Protein product: CASSLTDLEAYEQYF. The full variable domain, rest sourced from reference TRBV7-3 and TRBJ2-7, is GAGVSQTPSNKVTEKGKYVELRCDPISGHTALYWYRQSLGQGPEFLIYFQGTGAADDSGLPNDRFFAVRPEGSVSTLKIQRTERGDSAVYLCASSLTDLEAYEQYFGPGTRLTVT.

CDR3 DNA sequence: TGTGCCAGCAGTTCCAGTCCGGCGGGGTGGAACACCGGGGAGCTGTTTTTT. Its translation: CASSSSPAGWNTGELFF. This sequence joins TRBV27 and TRBJ2-2, with D possibly TRBD2 on 6 matching bases. The V end lost 4 bases, the J end lost 1 base, and 16 bases lay between the germline ends. Per germline, CDR1 MNHEY and CDR2 SMNVEV (reference sequence). The CDR3 spans 17 residues.

This clonotype was found many times. The chain has TRBV19 and TRBJ1-2; maybe TRBD1 (5 bases). The length of the CDR3 is 16 residues. V gave up 2 bases and J gave up 2 bases, with 15 bases separating them. Looked up from germline, CDR1 is LNHDA and CDR2 is SQIVND (reference sequence). The CDR3, as DNA: TGTGCCAGTAGTATATCCCTATCGGGGCCAAACTATGGCTACACCTTC. Its translation: CASSISLSGPNYGYTF.

The genes are TRBV4-3 and TRBJ2-1; 7 bases fit TRBD1. The CDR3 is 17 residues long. Trimming took 2 bases from V and 2 from J; bases not matched to a gene: 9. Germline V gives CDR1 LGHNA, CDR2 YSLEER. The CDR3 DNA reads as TGCGCCAGCAGCCAACAAACAGGGGCCCTTCCCTACAATGAGCAGTTCTTC. It is translated as CASSQQTGALPYNEQFF.

A few counts support this clonotype. The rearrangement uses TRBV28 and TRBJ1-5, with 9 bases matching TRBD1. CDR1 is MDHEN, CDR2 SYDVKM, per germline. The CDR3 is 18 residues long. The junction had 14 bases not matched to a gene; V was cut back by 6 bases and J by 2 bases. CDR3 residues: CASSIRPGQGRGNQPQHF. CDR3 nucleotide sequence: TGTGCCAGCAGCATTCGACCGGGACAGGGACGGGGCAATCAGCCCCAGCATTTT.

CDR3 sequence (DNA): TGTGCCAGCAGTGGACAGCGGGATAATTCACCCCTCCACTTT. Protein product: CASSGQRDNSPLHF. V gene TRBV2 combines with J gene TRBJ1-6; a possible D gene is TRBD1 (5 bases). The V end lost 4 bases, the J end lost 5 bases, and 9 bases lay between the germline ends. The germline CDR1 and CDR2 sequences are SNHLY and FYNNEI. CDR3 length: 14 amino acids.

As regards this clonotype: This may be a read error: a much more frequent sequence differs by one nucleotide. The chain uses TRBV14 and TRBJ2-3; D remains ambiguous. V dropped 4 bases and J dropped 5 bases, with 19 bases sitting between them. The CDR3 has 16 residues. Germline V gene lookup returns CDR1 SGHDN and CDR2 FVKESK. In DNA form, the CDR3 reads TGTGCCAGCAGCCCTCTCCCGGCACCTTTGATAGATACGCAGTATTTT. It encodes CASSPLPAPLIDTQYF.

Points on this clonotype: This may arise from a read error, as a much more abundant clone is one base away. V gene TRBV7-3 combines with J gene TRBJ2-5, with D perhaps given as TRBD1 or TRBD2 (7 bases each). The length of the CDR3 is 18 residues. The germline V gene encodes CDR1 SGHTA and CDR2 FQGTGA. The CDR3 here is CASSPQGGGLGGQEAQYF. The CDR3 coding sequence is TGTGCCAGCAGCCCGCAGGGGGGGGGCCTAGGTGGGCAAGAGGCCCAGTACTTC.

This clonotype was observed at least ten times. This chain connects TRBV29-1 to TRBJ2-1, with D perhaps matching TRBD2 (5 bases). CDR1 is SQVTM and CDR2 is ANQGSEA in the germline V gene. The germline V and J ends were trimmed by 7 bases and 10 bases, with 11 bases remaining between them. The CDR3 sequence is 10 residues long. CDR3 protein: CSAKVAEQFF. The CDR3 coding sequence is TGCAGCGCCAAAGTAGCGGAGCAGTTCTTC.

This clonotype was counted ten times or more. V gene TRBV18 combines with J gene TRBJ2-7; no clear D. V was trimmed by 4 bases and J by 2 bases, leaving 12 bases between them. The germline gives CDR1 KGHSH, CDR2 LQKENI. The length of the CDR3 is 14 residues. The CDR3 region has the DNA TGTGCCAGCTCACAAACCGGGCGCCCCTACGAGCAGTACTTC. Protein: CASSQTGRPYEQYF.

Ten or more counts support this clonotype. The chain carries TRBV2 and TRBJ2-5; TRBD2 matches 13 bases. The germline V gene has CDR1 SNHLY and CDR2 FYNNEI. The V and J ends lost 5 bases and 2 bases, in that order; junction bases with no gene match: 14. The CDR3 sequence is 19 residues long. Written as DNA, the CDR3 is TGTGCCAGCAGTTCACTCGGACTAGCGGGAGTAAGGGGGCAAGAGACCCAGTACTTC. It is translated as CASSSLGLAGVRGQETQYF. The full variable domain, completed using reference TRBV2 and TRBJ2-5, is EPEVTQTPSHQVTQMGQEVILRCVPISNHLYFYWYRQILGQKVEFLVSFYNNEISEKSEIFDDQFSVERPDGSNFTLKIRSTKLEDSAMYFCASSSLGLAGVRGQETQYFGPGTRLLVL.

This clonotype was seen ten or more times. The CDR3 nucleotides are TGCGCCAGCAGCTTGCAAGACAGAAATTACGAGCAGTACTTC. As protein: CASSLQDRNYEQYF. The chain uses TRBV5-1 and TRBJ2-7; a possible D gene is TRBD1 (5 bases). V lost 1 base and J 4 bases, leaving 12 bases between the germline ends. The CDR3 extends over 14 amino acids. CDR1 and CDR2 from the germline V gene are SGHRS and YFSETQ. The full variable domain, completed using reference TRBV5-1 and TRBJ2-7, is KAGVTQTPRYLIKTRGQQVTLSCSPISGHRSVSWYQQTPGQGLQFLFEYFSETQRNKGNFPGRFSGRQFSNSRSEMNVSTLELGDSALYLCASSLQDRNYEQYFGPGTRLTVT.

As regards this clonotype: With a much larger clone just one base away, this may be a read error. This chain uses TRBV19 with TRBJ2-1; 14 bases map to TRBD2. The CDR3 contains 18 residues. Germline CDR1 and CDR2: LNHDA and SQIVND (reference sequence). The CDR3 region has the DNA TGTGCCAGTAGCCTAAGATCCGGGACTAGCGGGAGAAGCAATGAGCCGTTCTTC. This translates into CASSLRSGTSGRSNEPFF.

The chain joins TRBV27 to TRBJ2-7; D unclear. V dropped 5 bases and J dropped 3 bases, with 5 bases sitting between them. In germline, CDR1 is MNHEY, CDR2 SMNVEV (reference sequence). The CDR3 spans 11 residues. The CDR3 loop reads CASSDNYEQYF. The CDR3 DNA reads as TGTGCCAGCAGTGATAACTACGAGCAGTACTTC.

CDR3 DNA sequence: TGTGCCAGCAGTTTCCTGGCCAGCGGGGCTTACAATGAGCAGTTCTTC. This encodes CASSFLASGAYNEQFF. The chain recombines TRBV28 with TRBJ2-1, with 7 bases fitting TRBD2. Germline V gene data show CDR1 as MDHEN and CDR2 as SYDVKM. The length of the CDR3 is 16 residues. V lost 3 bases and J lost 4; bases outside the gene matches: 9.

The chain has TRBV20-1 and TRBJ1-1, with 8 bases that match TRBD1. The CDR3 is 12 residues long. V gave up 4 bases and J gave up 6 bases; unmatched junction bases: 4. Germline V gene sequence: CDR1 DFQATT, CDR2 SNEGSKA (reference sequence). The CDR3 sequence: CSAKLTGAEAFF. In nucleotides, the CDR3 is TGCAGTGCTAAATTGACAGGGGCTGAAGCTTTCTTT.

This chain joins TRBV12-3 or TRBV12-4 and TRBJ1-5; possible D gene TRBD1, 6 bases. CDR3 length: 15 amino acids. V shed 11 bases and J shed 12 bases, with 29 bases lying between them. The CDR3 DNA sequence: TGTGCCCGGACTAGCGGCAGGACAGCTGTTAGTAGCCAGCATTTT. Its translation is CARTSGRTAVSSQHF.